This T cell receptor (beta chain) derives from a study of T-cell reconstitution after alpha-beta-depleted transplantation in children. This CDR3 contains 12 residues. V shed 5 bases, J shed 6 bases, and the junction held 5 bases outside the gene matches. Germline-derived CDR1 and CDR2 are DFQATT and SNEGSKA (reference sequence). Study-wide results and limits: Some patients owed their high day-60 TCRbeta diversity to surviving recipient T cells and thymic progenitors. After one year, T-cell counts and TCRbeta diversity mostly came from new T cells.

This clonotype turned up a few times. Its matching antigen is unknown. Molecular barcoding with unique molecular identifiers was used for the TCRbeta library. TCRdb re-derived calls from the PCR reads in MiXCR, one entry per CDR3 protein. Among hundreds of thousands of distinct CDR3 sequences listed, under 20% were seen once. The origin of this receptor is a boy less than two years old who had a stem cell transplant for Wiskott-Aldrich syndrome, so the T cells may come from the graft donor. The chain combines TRBV20-1 with TRBJ2-3; 7 bases agree with TRBD1. Sequencing was performed on PBMCs, mostly from graft donor cells, taken 360 days after TCRalphabeta/CD19-depleted stem cell transplant. As DNA, the CDR3 is TGCAGTGCTCGCACAGGGGCGGATACGCAGTATTTT. Translation: CSARTGADTQYF.